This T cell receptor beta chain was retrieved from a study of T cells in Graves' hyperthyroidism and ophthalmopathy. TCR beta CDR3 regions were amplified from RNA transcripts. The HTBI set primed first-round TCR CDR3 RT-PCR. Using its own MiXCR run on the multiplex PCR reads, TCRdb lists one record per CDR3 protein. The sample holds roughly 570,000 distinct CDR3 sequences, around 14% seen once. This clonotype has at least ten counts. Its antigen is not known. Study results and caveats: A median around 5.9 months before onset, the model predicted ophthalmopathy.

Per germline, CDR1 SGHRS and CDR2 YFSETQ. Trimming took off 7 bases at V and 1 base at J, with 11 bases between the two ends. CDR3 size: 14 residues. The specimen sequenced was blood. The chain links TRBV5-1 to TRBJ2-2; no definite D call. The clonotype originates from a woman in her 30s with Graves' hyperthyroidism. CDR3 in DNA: TGCGCCAGCTCCGGCCCGGGGAACACCGGGGAGCTGTTTTTT. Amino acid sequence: CASSGPGNTGELFF.